The TCR beta chain under discussion was sequenced for a study of spatial heterogeneity in lung cancer. In the study overall: Sequencing consistently turned up more beta-chain sequences than alpha-chain sequences. Study results and limitations: Mutation tallies in tumors tracked expanded intratumoral alpha and beta TCR counts. In tumor T cells, estimated coverage reached around 7% for alpha chains and approximately 13% for beta chains.

The time point was: sample taken at primary tumor resection. Donation came from 70 or so patients with untreated early-stage non-small cell lung cancer. Tumor, nontumor lung or frozen PBMC supplied whole RNA, sequenced without sorting. This clonotype was picked up many times. Its antigen is as yet unknown. Each CDR3 protein is one row after TCRdb ran MiXCR on the 5' RACE reads. The data hold roughly 20,000 distinct CDR3 sequences, with around 2.8% observed a single time. This clonotype was obtained from a male donor with early-stage non-small cell lung cancer. Sample: lung tumor tissue, taken at surgery.

CDR3 nucleotide sequence: TGTGCCAGCAGCCCAGCCCCCGGGACTAGCGGGAGGGGGAATGAGCAGTTCTTC. Protein: CASSPAPGTSGRGNEQFF. The J gene is TRBJ2-1, the V gene TRBV9; TRBD2 aligns across 16 bases. The CDR3 loop spans 18 amino acids. V lost 4 bases, J lost 7 bases, and 11 bases stayed unmatched. Per the germline V gene, CDR1 is SGDLS and CDR2 is YYNGEE.